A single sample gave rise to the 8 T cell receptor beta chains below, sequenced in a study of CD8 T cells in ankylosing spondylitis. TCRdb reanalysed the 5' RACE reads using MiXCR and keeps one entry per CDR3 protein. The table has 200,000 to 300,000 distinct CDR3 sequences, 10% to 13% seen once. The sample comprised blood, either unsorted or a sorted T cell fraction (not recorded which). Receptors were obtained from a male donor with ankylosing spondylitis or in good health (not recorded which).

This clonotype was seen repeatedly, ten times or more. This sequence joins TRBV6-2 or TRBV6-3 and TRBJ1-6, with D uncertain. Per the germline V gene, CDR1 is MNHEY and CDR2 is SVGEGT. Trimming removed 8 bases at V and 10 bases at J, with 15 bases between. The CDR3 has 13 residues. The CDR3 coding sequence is TGTGCCAGCCGGCCAGACGGAGTCTCACCCCTCCACTTT. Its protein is CASRPDGVSPLHF.

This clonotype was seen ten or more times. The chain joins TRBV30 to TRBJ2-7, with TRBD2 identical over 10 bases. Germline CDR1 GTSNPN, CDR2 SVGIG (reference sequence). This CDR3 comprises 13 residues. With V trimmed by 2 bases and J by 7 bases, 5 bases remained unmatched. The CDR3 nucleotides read TGTGCCTGGAGTAAATTAGCGGGAGGTGAGCAGTACTTC. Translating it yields CAWSKLAGGEQYF.

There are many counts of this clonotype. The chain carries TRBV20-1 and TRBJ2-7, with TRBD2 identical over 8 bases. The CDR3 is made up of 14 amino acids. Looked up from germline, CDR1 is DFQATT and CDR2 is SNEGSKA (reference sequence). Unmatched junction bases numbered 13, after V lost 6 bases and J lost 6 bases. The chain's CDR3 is CSALGGVAAVEQYF. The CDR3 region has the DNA TGCAGTGCCCTCGGGGGGGTAGCGGCGGTCGAGCAGTACTTC.

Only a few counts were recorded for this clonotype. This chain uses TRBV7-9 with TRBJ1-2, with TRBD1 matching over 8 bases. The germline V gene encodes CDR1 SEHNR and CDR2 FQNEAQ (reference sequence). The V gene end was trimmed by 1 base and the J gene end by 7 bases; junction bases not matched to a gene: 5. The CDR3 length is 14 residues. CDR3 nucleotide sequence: TGTGCCAGCAGCTTAGTGGCAGGGGGCGGTGGCTACACCTTC. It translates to CASSLVAGGGGYTF.

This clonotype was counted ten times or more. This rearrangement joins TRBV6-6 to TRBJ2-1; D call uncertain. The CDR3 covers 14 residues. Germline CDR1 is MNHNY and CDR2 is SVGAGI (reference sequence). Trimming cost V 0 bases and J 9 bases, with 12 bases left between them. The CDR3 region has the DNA TGTGCCAGCAGTTACTCAGAGCCGGCCAGTGAGCAGTTCTTC. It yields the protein CASSYSEPASEQFF.

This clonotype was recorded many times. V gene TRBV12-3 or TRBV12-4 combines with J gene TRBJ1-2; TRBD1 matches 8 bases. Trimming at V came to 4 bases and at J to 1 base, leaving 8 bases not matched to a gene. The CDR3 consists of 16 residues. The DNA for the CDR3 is TGTGCCAGCAGTTCCCGCCCGACAGGGGATAACTATGGCTACACCTTC. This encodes CASSSRPTGDNYGYTF.

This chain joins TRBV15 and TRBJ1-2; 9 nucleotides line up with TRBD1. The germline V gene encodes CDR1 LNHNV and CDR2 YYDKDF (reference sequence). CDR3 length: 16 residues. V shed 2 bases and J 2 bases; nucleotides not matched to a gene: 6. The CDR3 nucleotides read TGTGCCACCAGCAGACCTGGACAGGGGAGAAACTATGGCTACACCTTC. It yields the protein CATSRPGQGRNYGYTF.

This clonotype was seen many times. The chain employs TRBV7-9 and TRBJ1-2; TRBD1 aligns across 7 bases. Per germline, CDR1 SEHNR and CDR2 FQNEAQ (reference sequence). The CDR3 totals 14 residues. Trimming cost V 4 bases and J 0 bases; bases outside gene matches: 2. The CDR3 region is CASSSTGANYGYTF. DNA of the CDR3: TGTGCCAGCAGCTCCACAGGGGCTAACTATGGCTACACCTTC.